This T cell receptor beta chain was identified during a study of control samples from healthy donors and cancer patients. The CDR3 extends over 14 amino acids. The germline V gene has CDR1 SGHRS and CDR2 YFSETQ. V shed 5 bases and J 2 bases; nucleotides not matched to a gene: 5. Data came from immunoSEQ multiplex PCR; TCRdb stores just in-frame clones and leaves some out. Across fewer than 200,000 clones, the top ten clones capture around 2% of the sample. The sequenced sample consisted of blood. This clonotype was obtained from a woman aged 25 to 39 in good health. This chain joins TRBV5-1 and TRBJ1-1; the match to TRBD1 covers 8 bases. The CDR3 coding sequence is TGCGCCAGCAGTACCGGACAGGGTAACACTGAAGCTTTCTTT. Translation gives CASSTGQGNTEAFF.